The 6 T cell receptor beta chains given below trace back to one sample, sequenced in a study of blood T cell repertoires in COVID-19. The method was immunoSEQ multiplex PCR; TCRdb's version includes in-frame clones alone and lacks a portion of them. The data show tens of thousands of clones, with about 88% seen just once and approximately 9.6% held by the top ten. Sequencing input: peripheral blood. The receptors derive from a man aged 45 to 65 with active COVID-19.

The chain employs TRBV10-1 and TRBJ1-4; possible D gene TRBD1, 6 bases. The germline gives CDR1 WNHNN, CDR2 SYGVQD (reference sequence). The CDR3 has 18 residues. The V gene lost 8 bases and the J gene lost 3 bases, with 25 bases spanning the gap. As DNA, the CDR3 is TGCGCCAGCGTCGCCGGACAGACTCCCAATCGGGCTAATGAAAAACTGTTTTTT. Its protein is CASVAGQTPNRANEKLFF.

V usage is TRBV7-9 and J usage is TRBJ2-7; the match to TRBD1 covers 8 bases. The germline V gene has CDR1 SEHNR and CDR2 FQNEAQ (reference sequence). The CDR3 runs 14 residues. V dropped 5 bases and J dropped 2; count of bases not matched to a gene: 5. The CDR3: CASSSRDRTYEQYF. In nucleotides, the CDR3 is TGTGCCAGCAGCAGCCGGGACAGGACCTACGAGCAGTACTTC.

The gene calls are TRBV4-2 and TRBJ2-6, with D perhaps TRBD1 (6 bases). Trimming removed 0 bases at V and 3 bases at J, with 9 bases between. The CDR3 has 16 amino acids. The germline gives CDR1 LGHNA, CDR2 YNFKEQ. CDR3 sequence (DNA): TGTGCCAGCAGCCAAGAGTCAGGGGTTGGGGCCAACGTCCTGACTTTC. Protein product: CASSQESGVGANVLTF.

The V and J genes are TRBV3-1 (or the pseudogene TRBV3-2) and TRBJ1-6; 7 nucleotides line up with TRBD1. J gave up 7 bases and V 4 bases, and 16 bases lay outside the gene matches. Germline CDR1 LGHDT, CDR2 YNNKEL (reference sequence). CDR3 length: 18 amino acids. The CDR3 region is CASSLRDLPGTENSPLHF. CDR3 nucleotides: TGTGCCAGCAGCCTAAGGGACTTGCCCGGGACAGAGAATTCACCCCTCCACTTT.

The CDR3 is CASSTGYLSYNEQFF. DNA for the CDR3: TGTGCCAGCAGTACAGGGTACTTGTCCTACAATGAGCAGTTCTTC. The V gene is TRBV6-5, the J gene TRBJ2-1, with a possible D match to TRBD1 (6 bases). Trimming removed 5 bases from V and 1 base from J, with 12 bases in between. Germline V lookup: CDR1 MNHEY, CDR2 SVGAGI. This CDR3 is built from 15 residues.

V gene TRBV6-5 combines with J gene TRBJ2-7; 11 bases are a match to TRBD2. Germline CDR1 reads MNHEY; CDR2 reads SVGAGI. This CDR3 has 16 amino acids. J gave up 2 bases and V 4 bases, and 7 bases lay outside the gene matches. The chain's CDR3 is CASSFLSGRAAYEQYF. The CDR3 bases are TGTGCCAGCAGTTTCCTTAGCGGGAGGGCCGCCTACGAGCAGTACTTC.